Listed below are T cell receptor beta chains from one sample, sequenced in a study of blood T cell repertoires in COVID-19. This table comes from immunoSEQ multiplex PCR, and its TCRdb copy is limited to in-frame clones, with some not included. The table includes hundreds of thousands of clones, 85% detected once. The sample comprised PBMCs or T cells enriched from blood (not recorded which). These receptor sequences come from a woman aged 25 to 45 who had been exposed to COVID-19. The CDR3 runs from the conserved cysteine through the conserved F or W. The D gene is left open where the match is weak. The size field is filled for only some rows; it gives once, few, many or a size class.

D gene,clone size,V gene,J gene,CDR3 DNA,CDR3 protein
TRBD1,NA,TRBV5-4,TRBJ2-4,TGTGCCAGCAGGATCCAGGGGGAAAACATTCAGTACTTC,CASRIQGENIQYF
NA,NA,TRBV15,TRBJ2-2,TGTGCCACCAGCAGAGGCTGGCCGGGGGTACACACCGGGGAGCTGTTTTTT,CATSRGWPGVHTGELFF
NA,NA,TRBV28,TRBJ2-7,TGTGCCAGCAGTCCTCGGTACGAGCAGTACTTC,CASSPRYEQYF
TRBD2,NA,TRBV9,TRBJ2-1,TGTGCCAGCAGCGTAGGAACTAGCGGAGGCGATGAGCAGTTCTTC,CASSVGTSGGDEQFF
NA,NA,TRBV6-2/TRBV6-3,TRBJ1-2,TGTGCCAGCAGCCCCGACAGAAACTATGGCTACACCTTC,CASSPDRNYGYTF
TRBD1,NA,TRBV11-2,TRBJ1-4,TGTGCCAGCAGCTCGGACAGGGGGCTTGAAAAACTGTTTTTT,CASSSDRGLEKLFF
NA,NA,TRBV3-1/TRBV3-2,TRBJ2-7,TGTGCCAGCAGCCAAGATGCGGCTAGGACCTACGAGCAGTACTTC,CASSQDAARTYEQYF
NA,NA,TRBV30,TRBJ2-2,TGTGCCTGGACGATCCCGGTGAACACCGGGGAGCTGTTTTTT,CAWTIPVNTGELFF
TRBD2,NA,TRBV2,TRBJ2-7,TGTGCCAGCAAACTCTCCGGACTAGCGGACTACGAGCAGTACTTC,CASKLSGLADYEQYF
NA,NA,TRBV18,TRBJ2-1,TGTGCCAGCTCACCTCGGGGGGCTTCCTACAATGAGCAGTTCTTC,CASSPRGASYNEQFF
NA,NA,TRBV6-6,TRBJ2-7,TGTGCCAGCGGACAAAACTCCTACGAGCAGTACTTC,CASGQNSYEQYF
TRBD1,NA,TRBV5-1,TRBJ1-1,TGCGCCAGCAGCCCGGGACAGGGGAGGGGGACTGAAGCTTTCTTT,CASSPGQGRGTEAFF
NA,NA,TRBV30,TRBJ1-5,TGTGCCTGGAGTGTGGGAGGACCTCAGCCCCAGCATTTT,CAWSVGGPQPQHF
TRBD1,NA,TRBV7-2,TRBJ2-7,TGTGCCAGCAGCTTAGGGACAGGGCTCCCCTACGAGCAGTACTTC,CASSLGTGLPYEQYF
TRBD1,NA,TRBV25-1,TRBJ1-4,TGTGCCAGCAGTCCCCGGACAGGGGGCGCAACTAATGAAAAACTGTTTTTT,CASSPRTGGATNEKLFF
NA,NA,TRBV15,TRBJ1-4,TGTGCCACCAGCACGACCCAGGCCAGCCGTGAAAAACTGTTTTTT,CATSTTQASREKLFF
TRBD1,NA,TRBV28,TRBJ1-1,TGTGCCAGCAGACCACCCAAGGGGGCTTACACTGAAGCTTTCTTT,CASRPPKGAYTEAFF
TRBD1,few,TRBV2,TRBJ1-1,TGTGCCAGCCAGGGGACAGGGGGTAAGAACACTGAAGCTTTCTTT,CASQGTGGKNTEAFF
TRBD1,NA,TRBV5-3,TRBJ1-6,TGTGCCAGAAGCTCGAAAACACAGGGGGACTCCTGGGCTCTCCACTTT,CARSSKTQGDSWALHF
TRBD1,NA,TRBV2,TRBJ2-5,TGTGCCAGCAGGGGGGACAGGGGCGTGGAGACCCAGTACTTC,CASRGDRGVETQYF
NA,NA,TRBV12-5,TRBJ2-1,TGTGCTAGTGGCCCCAACAGGGATTGGAATGAGCAGTTCTTC,CASGPNRDWNEQFF
NA,NA,TRBV5-8,TRBJ1-5,TGTGCCAGCAGCTCCCTCGGGGGATTTCAGCCCCAGCATTTT,CASSSLGGFQPQHF
TRBD1,NA,TRBV5-1,TRBJ1-5,TGCGCCAGCAGATACCGGGACAGAACTCAGCCCCAGCATTTT,CASRYRDRTQPQHF
NA,once,TRBV7-9,TRBJ2-7,TGTGCCAGCAGCTTAATGCTTTCGGGGTCCTACGAGCAGTACTTC,CASSLMLSGSYEQYF
TRBD1,NA,TRBV5-1,TRBJ1-1,TGCGCCAGCACATACATGCCCGGGACAGGGGGGAACACTGAAGCTTTCTTT,CASTYMPGTGGNTEAFF
TRBD2,NA,TRBV15,TRBJ2-7,TGTGCCACCAGCAGAGGTAGCGGGATGCCTTACGAGCAGTACTTC,CATSRGSGMPYEQYF
NA,NA,TRBV27,TRBJ2-7,TGTGCCAGCAGTTTGACAGATACCTACGAGCAGTACTTC,CASSLTDTYEQYF
NA,NA,TRBV24-1,TRBJ1-2,TGTGCCACCAGTGATCCGCAGGTGAACTATGGCTACACCTTC,CATSDPQVNYGYTF
TRBD2,NA,TRBV30,TRBJ2-1,TGTGCCTGGAGTCACGGGAGCGGGAGCAAGAATGAGCAGTTCTTC,CAWSHGSGSKNEQFF